The rows below give T cell receptor beta chains drawn from one sample of a study of siplizumab effects on memory and regulatory T cells. Assay used: immunoSEQ multiplex PCR; TCRdb lists only in-frame clones, some missing. There are 100,000 or so clones in the sample; 75% to 95% occur only once, and 0.14% to 0.15% lies in the top ten. Specimen: CD4+ T cells sorted from blood. Receptor source: a human donor in good health. Each CDR3 is given without its conserved first and last residue. Size values are once, few and many counts, or a class for expanded clones, and some rows have none.

V gene: TRBV5-4
clone size: once
CDR3 protein: ASSLFTGPGETQY

V gene: TRBV28
clone size: NA
CDR3 protein: ASSSLGEWNTEAF

V gene: TRBV19
clone size: NA
CDR3 protein: ASGTSGGDGQF

V gene: TRBV2
clone size: NA
CDR3 protein: ASSLTGSSPLH

V gene: TRBV2
clone size: NA
CDR3 protein: ASSTGQVTDTQY

V gene: TRBV5-1
clone size: NA
CDR3 protein: ASSLALLAGDGYEQY

V gene: TRBV5-4
clone size: once
CDR3 protein: ASSQTSGGSYEQY

V gene: TRBV6-1
clone size: NA
CDR3 protein: ASSDNGHEYGYT

V gene: TRBV7-2
clone size: NA
CDR3 protein: ASSLPGQGNYGYT

V gene: TRBV4-3
clone size: NA
CDR3 protein: ASSQDPSPNTEAF

V gene: TRBV29-1
clone size: NA
CDR3 protein: SVEKPPGNYGYT

V gene: TRBV18
clone size: NA
CDR3 protein: ASSPNRGQETQY

V gene: TRBV18
clone size: NA
CDR3 protein: ASSPPNTEAF

V gene: TRBV6-1
clone size: NA
CDR3 protein: ASSEGPKAYGYT

V gene: TRBV7-9
clone size: NA
CDR3 protein: ASSNRDRVFEKLF

V gene: TRBV5-6
clone size: NA
CDR3 protein: ASSGGLAVIVNTGELF

V gene: TRBV19
clone size: NA
CDR3 protein: ASSIVRGLGNNQPQH

V gene: TRBV5-4
clone size: NA
CDR3 protein: ASSWGAGGTQETQY

V gene: TRBV2
clone size: NA
CDR3 protein: ASTQDSYNEQF

V gene: TRBV6-5
clone size: NA
CDR3 protein: ASSGTGGDYGYT

V gene: TRBV5-6
clone size: NA
CDR3 protein: ASSRSPRGQETQY

V gene: TRBV7-3
clone size: NA
CDR3 protein: ASSFGSHQSTDTQY

V gene: TRBV5-8
clone size: NA
CDR3 protein: ASSLLGAGVWDTDTQY

V gene: TRBV2
clone size: NA
CDR3 protein: ASSDRGDGYT

V gene: TRBV18
clone size: NA
CDR3 protein: ASSTAGTGEREKLF

V gene: TRBV5-1
clone size: NA
CDR3 protein: ASSPMGHLTDTQY

V gene: TRBV7-6
clone size: NA
CDR3 protein: ASSLAGENTGELF

V gene: TRBV7-2
clone size: NA
CDR3 protein: ASSLAGGPADTQY

V gene: TRBV25-1
clone size: NA
CDR3 protein: ASSEYPGMESYT